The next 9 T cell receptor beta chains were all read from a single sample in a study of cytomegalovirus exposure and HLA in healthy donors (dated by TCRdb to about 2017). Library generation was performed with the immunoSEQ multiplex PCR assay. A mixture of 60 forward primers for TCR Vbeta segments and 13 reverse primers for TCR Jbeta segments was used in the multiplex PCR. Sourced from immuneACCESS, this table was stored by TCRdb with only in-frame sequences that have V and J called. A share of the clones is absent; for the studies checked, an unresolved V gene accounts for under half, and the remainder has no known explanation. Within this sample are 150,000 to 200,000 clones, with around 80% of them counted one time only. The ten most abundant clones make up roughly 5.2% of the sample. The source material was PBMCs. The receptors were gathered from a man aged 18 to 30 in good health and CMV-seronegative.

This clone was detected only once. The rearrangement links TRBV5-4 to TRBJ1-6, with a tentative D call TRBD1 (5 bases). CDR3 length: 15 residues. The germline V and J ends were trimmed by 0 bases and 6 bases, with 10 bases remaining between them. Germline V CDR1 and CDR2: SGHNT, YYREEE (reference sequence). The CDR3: CASSLAPTANSPLHF. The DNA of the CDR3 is TGTGCCAGCAGCTTGGCCCCGACAGCTAATTCACCCCTCCACTTT.

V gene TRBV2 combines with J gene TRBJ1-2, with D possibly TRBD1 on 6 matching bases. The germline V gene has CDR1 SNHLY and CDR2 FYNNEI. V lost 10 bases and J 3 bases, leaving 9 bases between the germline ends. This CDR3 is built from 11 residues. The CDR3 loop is CAKGQDYGYTF. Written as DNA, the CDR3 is TGTGCCAAGGGACAAGACTATGGCTACACCTTC.

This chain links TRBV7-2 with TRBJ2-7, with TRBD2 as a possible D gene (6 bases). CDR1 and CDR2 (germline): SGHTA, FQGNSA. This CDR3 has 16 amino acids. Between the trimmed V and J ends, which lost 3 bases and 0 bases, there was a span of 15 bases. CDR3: CASSFGGLPSSYEQYF. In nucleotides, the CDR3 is TGTGCCAGCAGCTTCGGGGGACTTCCCAGCTCCTACGAGCAGTACTTC.

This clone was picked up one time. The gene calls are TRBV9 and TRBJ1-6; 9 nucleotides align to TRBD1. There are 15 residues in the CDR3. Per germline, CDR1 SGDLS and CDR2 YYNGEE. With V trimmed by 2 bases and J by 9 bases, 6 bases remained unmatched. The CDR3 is CASSVTGGIRSPLHF. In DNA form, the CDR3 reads TGTGCCAGCAGCGTGACAGGGGGTATACGTTCACCCCTCCACTTT.

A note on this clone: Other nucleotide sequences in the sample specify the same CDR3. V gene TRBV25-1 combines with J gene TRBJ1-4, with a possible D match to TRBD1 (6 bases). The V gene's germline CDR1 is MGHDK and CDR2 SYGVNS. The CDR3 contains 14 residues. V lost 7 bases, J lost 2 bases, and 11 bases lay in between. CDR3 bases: TGTGCCAGCACCTTGACAGGCACTAATGAAAAACTGTTTTTT. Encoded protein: CASTLTGTNEKLFF.

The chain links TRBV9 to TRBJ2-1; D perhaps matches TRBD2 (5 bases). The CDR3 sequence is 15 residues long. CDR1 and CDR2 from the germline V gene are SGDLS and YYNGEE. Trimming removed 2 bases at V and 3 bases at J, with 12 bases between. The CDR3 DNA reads TGTGCCAGCAGCGTTGATTCTAGCAGCTACAATGAGCAGTTCTTC. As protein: CASSVDSSSYNEQFF.

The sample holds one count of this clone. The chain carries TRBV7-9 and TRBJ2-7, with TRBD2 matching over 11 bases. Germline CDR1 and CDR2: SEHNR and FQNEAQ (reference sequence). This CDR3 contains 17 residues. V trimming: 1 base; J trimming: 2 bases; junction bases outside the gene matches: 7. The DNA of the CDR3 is TGTGCCAGCAGCTTAGATTGGACTAGCGGGTTTCCCTACGAGCAGTACTTC. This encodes CASSLDWTSGFPYEQYF.

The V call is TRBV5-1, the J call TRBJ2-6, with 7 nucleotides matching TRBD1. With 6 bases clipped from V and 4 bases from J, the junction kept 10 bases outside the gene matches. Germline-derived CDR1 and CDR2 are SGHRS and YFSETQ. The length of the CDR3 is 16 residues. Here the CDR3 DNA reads TGCGCCAGCAAACCGTCTACAGGGGCAGGGGCCAACGTCCTGACTTTC. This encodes CASKPSTGAGANVLTF.

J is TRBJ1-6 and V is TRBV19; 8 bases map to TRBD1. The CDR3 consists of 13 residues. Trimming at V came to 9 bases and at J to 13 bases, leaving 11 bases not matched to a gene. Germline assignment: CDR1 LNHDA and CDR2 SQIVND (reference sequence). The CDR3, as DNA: TGTGCCAGCAGGGACAGGAGCCTTTCCCCCCTCCACTTT. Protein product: CASRDRSLSPLHF. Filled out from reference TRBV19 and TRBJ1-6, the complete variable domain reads DGGITQSPKYLFRKEGQNVTLSCEQNLNHDAMYWYRQDPGQGLRLIYYSQIVNDFQKGDIAEGYSVSREKKESFPLTVTSAQKNPTAFYLCASRDRSLSPLHFGNGTRLTVT.